This TCR beta chain comes out of a study of CD8+ T cells in alopecia areata. Study-level findings and limits: It was lesional scalp, especially alopecia totalis/universalis, that showed higher clonality than normal scalp. Tofacitinib significantly decreased scalp clonality and expanded CD8+ clones among top 100. Persistence in scalp and blood during tofacitinib was observed for many expanded lesional clones.

Documented treatment: oral pan-JAK inhibitor, 5-10 mg twice daily. Researchers gathered lesional scalp punch biopsies and peripheral blood from patients with alopecia areata. As the sequencing template, cDNA was produced by extracting RNA and reverse transcribing it. Profiling relied on immunoSEQ multiplex PCR, and the TCRdb table lists in-frame clones only, not all of them. The table has 150,000 or so clones, nearly 55% seen once; the top ten hold 15% to 20%. V dropped 1 base and J dropped 5 bases, with 16 bases sitting between them. The germline CDR1 and CDR2 sequences are SEHNR and FQNEAQ (reference sequence). The CDR3 length is 16 residues. For this clone: Its specificity is not known.

This sequence originates from a human donor with alopecia areata. The gene calls are TRBV7-9 and TRBJ2-3; D gene ambiguous. This specimen was CD8+ T cells sorted from blood, taken at week 4, from a patient treated with tofacitinib. The CDR3 DNA is TGTGCCAGCAGCTTAGTCAGGTCGGATAGACGAGATACGCAGTATTTT. This translates into CASSLVRSDRRDTQYF.